These 19 T cell receptor beta chains were sequenced from one sample in a study of shared clonotypes between healthy human individuals. Clones were sequenced by immunoSEQ multiplex PCR, and TCRdb holds only the in-frame ones, with some missing. Here the sample spans hundreds of thousands of clones, roughly 96% being singletons. Sequencing was performed on memory CD8+ T cells sorted from blood. The subset denotes: CD45RO+ cells pooled with CCR7-negative TemRA cells. The receptors here all came from a man between 25 and 39 years old in good health.

The chain is built from TRBV30 and TRBJ1-1; D is uncertain. Germline V CDR1 and CDR2: GTSNPN, SVGIG (reference sequence). The CDR3 consists of 13 residues. The ends were cut back, 4 bases at V and 1 base at J, with 10 bases in the middle. The CDR3 loop is CAWNPSGNTEAFF. CDR3 coding DNA: TGTGCCTGGAACCCCTCGGGGAACACTGAAGCTTTCTTT.

As DNA, the CDR3 is TGTGCCAGCAGAGCAACAGGGGCCGGGGAGCTGTTTTTT. Residues: CASRATGAGELFF. V gene TRBV2 combines with J gene TRBJ2-2; the match to TRBD1 covers 7 bases. Germline loops: CDR1 SNHLY, CDR2 FYNNEI. The CDR3 is 13 residues long. V was pared by 6 bases and J by 6 bases, with 4 bases of the junction left unmatched. Based on the CDR3 plus reference TRBV2 and TRBJ2-2, the full variable domain is EPEVTQTPSHQVTQMGQEVILRCVPISNHLYFYWYRQILGQKVEFLVSFYNNEISEKSEIFDDQFSVERPDGSNFTLKIRSTKLEDSAMYFCASRATGAGELFFGEGSRLTVL.

The rearrangement links TRBV28 to TRBJ2-7, with D perhaps matching TRBD1 or TRBD2 (6 bases each). Trimming shortened V by 3 bases and J by 3 bases, and 12 bases separated the two germline ends. Germline-derived CDR1 and CDR2 are MDHEN and SYDVKM. The CDR3 loop spans 14 amino acids. The CDR3 here is CASSFLGGFYEQYF. DNA of the CDR3: TGTGCCAGCAGTTTTCTCGGGGGCTTCTACGAGCAGTACTTC. The whole variable domain, filled in from reference TRBV28 and TRBJ2-7, reads DVKVTQSSRYLVKRTGEKVFLECVQDMDHENMFWYRQDPGLGLRLIYFSYDVKMKEKGDIPEGYSVSREKKERFSLILESASTNQTSMYLCASSFLGGFYEQYFGPGTRLTVT.

This clone was observed once. This chain joins TRBV28 and TRBJ1-2; no reliable D call. Germline loops: CDR1 MDHEN, CDR2 SYDVKM. This CDR3 contains 14 residues. V was shortened by 3 bases and J by 5 bases, with 13 bases between the two germline ends. CDR3 DNA: TGTGCCAGCAGTTTCCCCGGACGGTCGTATGGCTACACCTTC. It translates to CASSFPGRSYGYTF.

The chain carries TRBV14 and TRBJ1-1; D gene ambiguous. The V gene lost 3 bases and the J gene lost 2 bases, with 10 bases spanning the gap. Germline V gene data show CDR1 as SGHDN and CDR2 as FVKESK. The CDR3 runs to 14 residues. CDR3 in DNA: TGTGCCAGCAGCCAGAAGATCGGTAACACTGAAGCTTTCTTT. Residues: CASSQKIGNTEAFF.

The chain recombines TRBV28 with TRBJ1-4, with no clear D. Germline V lookup: CDR1 MDHEN, CDR2 SYDVKM. Deletions cut 5 bases from V and 0 bases from J, with 16 bases between. There are 17 residues in the CDR3. Here the CDR3 reads CASSPGPLGATNEKLFF. CDR3 in DNA: TGTGCCAGCAGTCCTGGGCCCCTCGGGGCAACTAATGAAAAACTGTTTTTT.

V and J are TRBV28 and TRBJ1-5, with D hard to call. The V end lost 5 bases, the J end lost 7 bases, and 15 bases lay between the germline ends. From germline, CDR1 is MDHEN and CDR2 SYDVKM. The CDR3 sequence is 14 residues long. CDR3 amino acids: CASSPPQVGQPQHF. The CDR3 coding sequence is TGTGCCAGCAGTCCCCCCCAGGTGGGCCAGCCCCAGCATTTT.

V is TRBV2 and J is TRBJ2-5; 7 bases agree with TRBD1. V was clipped by 6 bases and J by 6 bases; unmatched bases: 7. In germline, CDR1 is SNHLY, CDR2 FYNNEI. This CDR3 is built from 13 residues. The CDR3 protein is CASRVRGQKTQYF. The CDR3 DNA sequence: TGTGCCAGCAGGGTGAGGGGGCAAAAGACCCAGTACTTC.

The chain has TRBV10-2 and TRBJ2-7, with 9 bases lining up with TRBD1. Per germline, CDR1 WSHSY and CDR2 SAAADI. The CDR3 has 14 amino acids. V shed 8 bases, J shed 3 bases, and the junction held 8 bases outside the gene matches. In nucleotides, the CDR3 is TGCGCCAGCCTCACCGGGACAGGGAACTACGAGCAGTACTTC. Translating it yields CASLTGTGNYEQYF.

The rearrangement uses TRBV29-1 and TRBJ2-3; no firm D call. CDR1 and CDR2 from the germline V gene are SQVTM and ANQGSEA. CDR3 length: 11 amino acids. Deletions cut 7 bases from V and 0 bases from J, with 5 bases between. The CDR3 DNA sequence: TGCAGCGCCACTAGCACAGATACGCAGTATTTT. This codes for CSATSTDTQYF.

V usage is TRBV18 and J usage is TRBJ2-1, with 11 bases fitting TRBD2. J was trimmed by 4 bases and V by 4 bases; bases with no gene match: 3. The CDR3 length is 15 residues. Germline V gives CDR1 KGHSH, CDR2 LQKENI. The CDR3 reads CASSLGTSGYNEQFF. CDR3 in DNA: TGTGCCAGCTCACTAGGGACTAGCGGTTACAATGAGCAGTTCTTC.

The chain joins TRBV5-1 to TRBJ2-5, with a possible D match to TRBD2 (5 bases). Germline CDR1 is SGHRS and CDR2 is YFSETQ. V was clipped by 0 bases and J by 5 bases, with 17 bases between them. CDR3 length equals 16 residues. CDR3 sequence: CASSLARQSPGETQYF. CDR3 coding DNA: TGCGCCAGCAGCTTGGCTAGGCAGTCTCCGGGGGAGACCCAGTACTTC.

This clone came up once. The chain joins TRBV29-1 to TRBJ2-5; 7 nucleotides align to TRBD1. Germline V CDR1 and CDR2: SQVTM, ANQGSEA. The V and J ends lost 4 bases and 4 bases, in that order; junction bases with no gene match: 9. The CDR3 is made up of 14 amino acids. The CDR3 DNA sequence: TGCAGCGTTGCTCAGGGGGATTGGGGAGAGACCCAGTACTTC. This encodes CSVAQGDWGETQYF.

The chain combines TRBV6-1 with TRBJ2-1, with D possibly being TRBD1 (5 bases). Per the germline V gene, CDR1 is MNHNS and CDR2 is SASEGT. V lost 2 bases, J lost 7 bases, and 9 bases lay in between. The CDR3 spans 13 residues. The CDR3: CASSEHPGNEQFF. CDR3 coding DNA: TGTGCCAGCAGTGAACATCCAGGGAATGAGCAGTTCTTC.

The chain employs TRBV28 and TRBJ1-4, with D possibly being TRBD1 (5 bases). CDR3 size: 18 residues. Per germline, CDR1 MDHEN and CDR2 SYDVKM. V lost 3 bases to trimming and J lost 0 bases, with 17 bases between them. The CDR3 loop is CASSFKWGDSATNEKLFF. The CDR3 DNA reads as TGTGCCAGCAGTTTTAAATGGGGGGACTCCGCAACTAATGAAAAACTGTTTTTT.

This chain uses TRBV27 with TRBJ1-2, with TRBD1 as a possible D gene (6 bases). Germline loops: CDR1 MNHEY, CDR2 SMNVEV (reference sequence). The germline V and J ends were trimmed by 6 bases and 4 bases, with 15 bases remaining between them. The CDR3 sequence is 14 residues long. CDR3 DNA sequence: TGTGCCAGCAGCTTCGGTCCGGACAGCTATGGCTACACCTTC. This gives the protein CASSFGPDSYGYTF.

V gene TRBV27 combines with J gene TRBJ2-5, with D possibly TRBD1 on 6 matching bases. The CDR3 spans 14 residues. CDR1 is MNHEY, CDR2 SMNVEV, per germline (reference sequence). V was trimmed by 4 bases and J by 4 bases, leaving 13 bases between them. In DNA, the CDR3 is TGTGCCAGCAGTTCCAGGGGCCGCGGAGAGACCCAGTACTTC. Its protein product is CASSSRGRGETQYF.

CDR3 amino acids: CASSPGTGPEQYF. The CDR3, as DNA: TGTGCCAGCAGCCCCGGGACAGGGCCCGAGCAGTACTTC. V usage is TRBV19 and J usage is TRBJ2-7, with TRBD1 identical over 9 bases. Germline CDR1 and CDR2: LNHDA and SQIVND (reference sequence). The V segment lost 9 bases and the J segment 6 bases; nucleotides outside the gene matches: 9. This CDR3 is 13 amino acids long.

This chain connects TRBV21-1 to TRBJ1-1. TRBV21-1 is designated a pseudogene. This CDR3 is built from 13 residues. The CDR3 DNA reads TGTGCCAGCAGCAAAGAAGCGAACACTGAAGCTTTCTTT. This codes for CASSKEANTEAFF.